The 23 T cell receptor beta chains presented below share a single source sample, sequenced in a study of blood T cell repertoires in COVID-19. Here immunoSEQ multiplex PCR was the method, and the copy in TCRdb shows in-frame clones only, minus some. This sample has 200,000 to 300,000 clones, with 85% to 90% found just once. Material for sequencing was peripheral blood. These receptors all come from a woman aged 60-75 years with COVID-19, enrolled during active disease.

This clone was seen just once. V gene TRBV5-1 combines with J gene TRBJ2-3; D call uncertain. Germline loops: CDR1 SGHRS, CDR2 YFSETQ. V was clipped by 0 bases and J by 5 bases, with 13 bases between them. The CDR3 extends over 15 amino acids. CDR3 protein: CASSLETGFEDTQYF. CDR3 DNA sequence: TGCGCCAGCAGCTTGGAGACCGGGTTTGAAGATACGCAGTATTTT.

The V call is TRBV28, the J call TRBJ2-1; 13 bases fit TRBD2. CDR1 and CDR2 (germline): MDHEN, SYDVKM. The CDR3 runs 15 residues. The trim removed 2 bases at V and 11 bases at J, leaving 6 bases unmatched. The CDR3 bases are TGTGCCAGCAGTTTACCCGGACTAGCGGGAGCTAAGCAGTTCTTC. Translated: CASSLPGLAGAKQFF.

The genes are TRBV19 and TRBJ1-1; possibly TRBD1 for D (5 bases). The CDR3 covers 12 residues. Germline-derived CDR1 and CDR2 are LNHDA and SQIVND (reference sequence). Between the trimmed V and J ends, which lost 7 bases and 7 bases, there was a span of 13 bases. CDR3 DNA sequence: TGTGCCAGTACCCTAAGACAGAATGAAGCTTTCTTT. Protein sequence: CASTLRQNEAFF.

This sequence joins TRBV6-6 and TRBJ2-4; 11 bases map to TRBD2. In germline, CDR1 is MNHNY, CDR2 SVGAGI (reference sequence). The junction had 13 bases not matched to a gene; V was cut back by 8 bases and J by 7 bases. The CDR3 length is 16 residues. The CDR3, as DNA: TGTGCCAGCGGACTAGCGGGCTCACCGGGGTCGAACATTCAGTACTTC. This gives the protein CASGLAGSPGSNIQYF.

The CDR3 DNA reads TGTGCCAGCAGTGACCCGCCACAGGGTGCTAGGGGCCAGCATTTT. Translation: CASSDPPQGARGQHF. The chain couples TRBV6-1 to TRBJ1-5; TRBD1 is a possible D gene (6 bases). The CDR3 covers 15 residues. Per germline, CDR1 MNHNS and CDR2 SASEGT. The V end lost 3 bases, the J end lost 12 bases, and 21 bases lay between the germline ends.

CDR3 amino acids: CSVEDRGRRNTIYF. The CDR3, as DNA: TGCAGCGTTGAAGACAGGGGGCGACGAAACACCATATATTTT. This chain joins TRBV29-1 and TRBJ1-3; 8 bases fit TRBD1. Germline trimming cut 0 bases from V and 5 bases from J; bases unmatched to any gene: 3. This CDR3 is 14 amino acids long. Germline V gives CDR1 SQVTM, CDR2 ANQGSEA.

The chain recombines TRBV4-1 with TRBJ2-3; 7 bases line up with TRBD2. Germline CDR1 reads MGHRA; CDR2 reads YSYEKL. CDR3 size: 21 residues. The ends lost 3 bases at V and 2 bases at J; junction bases unmatched: 23. DNA for the CDR3: TGCGCCAGCAGCCACCCTGGCGGCGGGGCGGGAGCCCTACAGCACACAGATACGCAGTATTTT. It specifies CASSHPGGGAGALQHTDTQYF.

The chain recombines TRBV5-6 with TRBJ2-5; 10 bases are a match to TRBD2. V trimming: 4 bases; J trimming: 4 bases; junction bases outside the gene matches: 7. Germline V gives CDR1 SGHDT, CDR2 YYEEEE. The CDR3 consists of 15 residues. In nucleotides, the CDR3 is TGTGCCAGCAGCGTGAGGGTAGCGGGAGGAGAGACCCAGTACTTC. Translation: CASSVRVAGGETQYF.

The chain recombines TRBV28 with TRBJ2-7; 7 bases are a match to TRBD2. Trimming at V came to 6 bases and at J to 7 bases, leaving 21 bases not matched to a gene. The CDR3 contains 17 residues. Germline lookup yields CDR1 MDHEN and CDR2 SYDVKM. The CDR3 sequence: CASSPLGAGLTTREQYF. As DNA, the CDR3 is TGTGCCAGCAGCCCCCTCGGAGCGGGACTAACAACGAGGGAGCAGTACTTC.

The chain has TRBV5-1 and TRBJ1-3; D uncertain. In germline, CDR1 is SGHRS, CDR2 YFSETQ. Trimming cost V 7 bases and J 0 bases, with 5 bases left between them. The CDR3 has 12 amino acids. The CDR3 spells CASRSSGNTIYF. The CDR3 DNA is TGCGCCAGCCGTAGCTCTGGAAACACCATATATTTT.

About this clone: Distinct nucleotide sequences in the sample also encode this CDR3. The chain uses TRBV5-1 and TRBJ2-3; no definite D call. CDR1 is SGHRS and CDR2 is YFSETQ in the germline V gene. Trimming took off 0 bases at V and 1 base at J, with 6 bases between the two ends. The CDR3 extends over 14 amino acids. The CDR3 DNA follows: TGCGCCAGCAGCTTGGACAGAGGCACAGATACGCAGTATTTT. This translates into CASSLDRGTDTQYF.

This clone was observed a single time. V and J are TRBV7-2 and TRBJ2-2; 9 bases fit TRBD2. Per germline, CDR1 SGHTA and CDR2 FQGNSA. Trimming at V came to 4 bases and at J to 5 bases, leaving 2 bases not matched to a gene. The CDR3 totals 14 residues. The CDR3 region is CASSSGLATGELFF. The DNA for the CDR3 is TGTGCCAGCAGCTCGGGACTAGCAACCGGGGAGCTGTTTTTT.

The chain links TRBV25-1 to TRBJ1-1; D remains unclear. V lost 2 bases and J 1 base, leaving 5 bases between the germline ends. Germline V gene data show CDR1 as MGHDK and CDR2 as SYGVNS. This CDR3 region has 13 residues. The CDR3 spells CASSENRNTEAFF. The DNA for the CDR3 is TGTGCCAGCAGTGAAAATCGGAACACTGAAGCTTTCTTT.

This clone was seen a few times. The chain carries TRBV2 and TRBJ1-3, with no clear D. V was shortened by 7 bases and J by 0 bases, with 10 bases between the two germline ends. Germline values: CDR1 SNHLY, CDR2 FYNNEI. This CDR3 spans 14 amino acids. CDR3 DNA sequence: TGTGCCAGCATTCAGGATCTCTCTGGAAACACCATATATTTT. This gives the protein CASIQDLSGNTIYF. The full variable domain, rest sourced from reference TRBV2 and TRBJ1-3, is EPEVTQTPSHQVTQMGQEVILRCVPISNHLYFYWYRQILGQKVEFLVSFYNNEISEKSEIFDDQFSVERPDGSNFTLKIRSTKLEDSAMYFCASIQDLSGNTIYFGEGSWLTVV.

The chain uses TRBV11-1 and TRBJ2-1, with D possibly matching TRBD2 (5 bases). The germline CDR1 and CDR2 sequences are SGHAT and FQDESV (reference sequence). V was trimmed by 3 bases and J by 3 bases, leaving 12 bases between them. The CDR3 sequence is 15 residues long. The CDR3 is CASSFRSGYYNEQFF. In DNA form, the CDR3 reads TGTGCCAGCAGCTTTAGGAGCGGATACTACAATGAGCAGTTCTTC.

This chain joins TRBV29-1 and TRBJ1-5; 8 positions agree with TRBD1. Trimming at V came to 5 bases and at J to 5 bases, leaving 5 bases not matched to a gene. The germline CDR1 and CDR2 sequences are SQVTM and ANQGSEA. CDR3 length: 13 residues. The CDR3 DNA sequence: TGCAGCGTTTCCAAGACAGGGGATCAGCCCCAGCATTTT. It yields the protein CSVSKTGDQPQHF.

This clone was detected only a few times. The sample holds other DNA sequences that translate to the same CDR3. This sequence joins TRBV19 and TRBJ2-7; no definite D call. V lost 1 base and J lost 7, with 11 bases in between. This CDR3 comprises 13 residues. From germline, CDR1 is LNHDA and CDR2 SQIVND (reference sequence). CDR3 DNA: TGTGCCAGTAGTATAGTTCCGGGTGGGGAGCAGTACTTC. Protein: CASSIVPGGEQYF. Full variable domain (outside the CDR3, taken from reference TRBV19 and TRBJ2-7): DGGITQSPKYLFRKEGQNVTLSCEQNLNHDAMYWYRQDPGQGLRLIYYSQIVNDFQKGDIAEGYSVSREKKESFPLTVTSAQKNPTAFYLCASSIVPGGEQYFGPGTRLTVT.

The gene calls are TRBV7-3 and TRBJ2-3, with 11 bases lining up with TRBD2. J gave up 7 bases and V 5 bases, and 5 bases lay outside the gene matches. Germline loops: CDR1 SGHTA, CDR2 FQGTGA. The CDR3 totals 14 residues. The chain's CDR3 is CASSGTSGRNTQYF. CDR3 in DNA: TGTGCCAGCAGCGGAACTAGCGGGAGAAATACGCAGTATTTT.

This clone came up a few times. The J gene is TRBJ2-7, the V gene TRBV5-6, with 7 bases that match TRBD2. Per germline, CDR1 SGHDT and CDR2 YYEEEE. CDR3 size: 12 residues. The V and J ends lost 3 bases and 3 bases, in that order; junction bases with no gene match: 0. The DNA for the CDR3 is TGTGCCAGCAGCTGGACTAGCTACGAGCAGTACTTC. The encoded protein is CASSWTSYEQYF.

This chain joins TRBV6-5 and TRBJ2-2; D gene ambiguous. CDR1 is MNHEY, CDR2 SVGAGI, per germline. V shed 3 bases and J shed 0 bases, with 8 bases lying between them. The CDR3 covers 15 residues. CDR3 coding DNA: TGTGCCAGCAGTTATAGTGTTACGAACACCGGGGAGCTGTTTTTT. Translating it yields CASSYSVTNTGELFF.

The J gene is TRBJ2-3, the V gene TRBV9; TRBD1 is a possible D gene (7 bases). V lost 0 bases and J 6 bases, leaving 14 bases between the germline ends. Germline-derived CDR1 and CDR2 are SGDLS and YYNGEE. The CDR3 has 15 residues. CDR3 amino acids: CASSVVSGGLDTQYF. CDR3 nucleotide sequence: TGTGCCAGCAGCGTAGTATCAGGGGGGCTGGATACGCAGTATTTT.

The genes are TRBV30 and TRBJ1-2, with D maybe TRBD1 (6 bases). Between the trimmed V and J ends, which lost 3 bases and 1 base, there was a span of 12 bases. CDR1 and CDR2 from the germline V gene are GTSNPN and SVGIG (reference sequence). The CDR3 totals 14 residues. CDR3 region: CAWRPQGINYGYTF. The CDR3 DNA reads as TGTGCCTGGAGGCCTCAGGGGATTAACTATGGCTACACCTTC. The entire variable domain, with the rest obtained from reference TRBV30 and TRBJ1-2, is as follows: SQTIHQWPATLVQPVGSPLSLECTVEGTSNPNLYWYRQAAGRGLQLLFYSVGIGQISSEVPQNLSASRPQDRQFILSSKKLLLSDSGFYLCAWRPQGINYGYTFGSGTRLTVV.

The V call is TRBV15, the J call TRBJ2-7; 8 nucleotides line up with TRBD1. J was trimmed by 4 bases and V by 3 bases; bases with no gene match: 5. There are 14 residues in the CDR3. The germline V gene has CDR1 LNHNV and CDR2 YYDKDF (reference sequence). The CDR3 loop is CATSSRQGTYEQYF. CDR3 nucleotides: TGTGCCACCAGCAGTAGACAGGGGACGTACGAGCAGTACTTC.